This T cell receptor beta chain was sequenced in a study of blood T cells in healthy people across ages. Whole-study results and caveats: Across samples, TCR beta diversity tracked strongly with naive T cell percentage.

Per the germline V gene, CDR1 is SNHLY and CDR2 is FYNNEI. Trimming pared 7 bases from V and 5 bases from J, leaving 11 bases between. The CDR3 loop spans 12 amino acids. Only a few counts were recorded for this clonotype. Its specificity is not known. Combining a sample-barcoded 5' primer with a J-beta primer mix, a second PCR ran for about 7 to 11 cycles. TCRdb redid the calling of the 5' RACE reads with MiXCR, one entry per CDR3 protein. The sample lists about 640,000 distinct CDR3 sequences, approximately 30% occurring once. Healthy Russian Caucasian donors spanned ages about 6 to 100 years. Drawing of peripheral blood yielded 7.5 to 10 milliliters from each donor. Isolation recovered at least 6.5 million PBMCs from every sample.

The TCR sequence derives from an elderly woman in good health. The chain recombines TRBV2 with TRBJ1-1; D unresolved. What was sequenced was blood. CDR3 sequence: CASNVVPTEAFF. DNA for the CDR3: TGTGCCAGCAACGTGGTACCGACTGAAGCTTTCTTT.